This T cell receptor beta chain came from a study of blood T cell repertoires in COVID-19. At the level of the study: There were acute and convalescent COVID-19 samples, and they came from the United States, Italy and Spain. T cells, B-cell-depleted T cells, or PBMCs provided the cDNA or gDNA that served as material.

Deletions cut 0 bases from V and 4 bases from J, with 11 bases between. Per germline, CDR1 SGHDT and CDR2 YYEEEE. The CDR3 loop spans 15 amino acids. Sequencing was performed with immunoSEQ multiplex PCR; in TCRdb, only in-frame clones are kept and a portion is missing. Here the sample spans about 80,000 clones, about four fifths being singletons. The receptor's source is a human donor in a cohort sampled during active COVID-19. The chain uses TRBV5-6 and TRBJ1-3, with a tentative D call TRBD1 (5 bases). The sequencing input was peripheral blood. The CDR3 DNA sequence: TGTGCCAGCAGCTTGGGTGCAGGGATAGGAAACACCATATATTTT. Protein sequence: CASSLGAGIGNTIYF.